Listed below are T cell receptor beta chains from one sample, sequenced in a study of cytomegalovirus exposure and HLA in healthy donors. Produced via immunoSEQ multiplex PCR; TCRdb's table is partial and in-frame only. Of 150,000 or so clones in the sample, over 70% are singletons; the top ten hold 1.3%. Specimen: PBMCs. Every receptor here comes from a middle-aged man in good health and CMV-seropositive. CDR3s include the opening cysteine and the closing phenylalanine or tryptophan. The order of the fields is D gene, clone size, V gene, J gene, CDR3 DNA, CDR3 protein. The D gene is left open where the match is weak. Clone size, where shown, is once, few, many, or a class for clones that have expanded.

d_call: -
clone_size: -
v_call: TRBV28
j_call: TRBJ1-5
cdr3_nt: TGTGCCAGCAGTTCGTCTACCCCCCTGAATCAGCCCCAGCATTTT
cdr3_aa: CASSSSTPLNQPQHF

d_call: -
clone_size: -
v_call: TRBV9
j_call: TRBJ2-1
cdr3_nt: TGTGCCAGCAGCGGAAGACTAGGGGGCTCGAATGAGCAGTTCTTC
cdr3_aa: CASSGRLGGSNEQFF

d_call: -
clone_size: once
v_call: TRBV15
j_call: TRBJ2-3
cdr3_nt: TGTGCCACCAGCCGAGGGGGGGGATACCCTCGCACAGATACGCAGTATTTT
cdr3_aa: CATSRGGGYPRTDTQYF

d_call: -
clone_size: -
v_call: TRBV28
j_call: TRBJ1-4
cdr3_nt: TGTGCCAGCAGTCCCCCCAGTCGGGGGGTAACTAATGAAAAACTGTTTTTT
cdr3_aa: CASSPPSRGVTNEKLFF

d_call: -
clone_size: few
v_call: TRBV18
j_call: TRBJ2-6
cdr3_nt: TGTGCCAGCTCACCTACCTTGCCGGGTTTAGATGGGGCCAACGTCCTGACTTTC
cdr3_aa: CASSPTLPGLDGANVLTF

d_call: TRBD1
clone_size: -
v_call: TRBV28
j_call: TRBJ1-6
cdr3_nt: TGTGCCAGCAGTCCCCGGACAGGGGCGGGTAATTCACCCCTCCACTTT
cdr3_aa: CASSPRTGAGNSPLHF

d_call: -
clone_size: -
v_call: TRBV5-1
j_call: TRBJ1-4
cdr3_nt: TGCGCCAGCAGGCGACTTACCGGGACAACAGGTGAAAAACTGTTTTTT
cdr3_aa: CASRRLTGTTGEKLFF

d_call: -
clone_size: -
v_call: TRBV11-2
j_call: TRBJ1-5
cdr3_nt: TGTGCCAGCAGCTTAGATAGCCGGCGGCCCCAGCATTTT
cdr3_aa: CASSLDSRRPQHF

d_call: -
clone_size: -
v_call: TRBV6-1
j_call: TRBJ2-2
cdr3_nt: TGTGCCAGCAGTGACAGGGAAGGCTGGGACACCGGGGAGCTGTTTTTT
cdr3_aa: CASSDREGWDTGELFF

d_call: -
clone_size: once
v_call: TRBV18
j_call: TRBJ2-5
cdr3_nt: TGTGCCAGCTCACCACCGGCTAGCCCGGACGAGACCCAGTACTTC
cdr3_aa: CASSPPASPDETQYF

d_call: TRBD1
clone_size: -
v_call: TRBV7-9
j_call: TRBJ1-6
cdr3_nt: TGTGCCAGCACACTCGGGACAGGGAATTCACCCCTCCACTTT
cdr3_aa: CASTLGTGNSPLHF

d_call: -
clone_size: -
v_call: TRBV7-6
j_call: TRBJ2-7
cdr3_nt: TGTGCCAGCACCCCTACACCTAGCTCCTACGAGCAGTACTTC
cdr3_aa: CASTPTPSSYEQYF

d_call: TRBD2
clone_size: -
v_call: TRBV28
j_call: TRBJ2-7
cdr3_nt: TGTGCCAGCAGTTCGGCGGGAGGCCACGAGCAGTACTTC
cdr3_aa: CASSSAGGHEQYF

d_call: -
clone_size: -
v_call: TRBV5-1
j_call: TRBJ2-2
cdr3_nt: TGCGCCAGCAGCTTGACATTACGGGGTTTGGGTACGGCCGGGGAGCTGTTTTTT
cdr3_aa: CASSLTLRGLGTAGELFF

d_call: TRBD2
clone_size: -
v_call: TRBV4-3
j_call: TRBJ2-7
cdr3_nt: TGCGCCAGCAGCCGGGGACTAGCGGGAGGAGGTGTACCCGAGCAGTACTTC
cdr3_aa: CASSRGLAGGGVPEQYF

d_call: -
clone_size: -
v_call: TRBV7-9
j_call: TRBJ2-3
cdr3_nt: TGTGCCAGCAGCTTAGCACAGGGCGCAGATACGCAGTATTTT
cdr3_aa: CASSLAQGADTQYF

d_call: -
clone_size: -
v_call: TRBV6-5
j_call: TRBJ1-1
cdr3_nt: TGTGCCAGCAGTTACGGCCTCAGGGAGAACACTGAAGCTTTCTTT
cdr3_aa: CASSYGLRENTEAFF

d_call: TRBD1
clone_size: once
v_call: TRBV11-3
j_call: TRBJ1-5
cdr3_nt: TGTGCCAGCAGCCTACAGGGGCTCTATAGCAATCAGCCCCAGCATTTT
cdr3_aa: CASSLQGLYSNQPQHF

d_call: -
clone_size: once
v_call: TRBV10-3
j_call: TRBJ1-1
cdr3_nt: TGTGCCATCAGTGAGTCCCAGGTTAGCACTGAAGCTTTCTTT
cdr3_aa: CAISESQVSTEAFF

d_call: -
clone_size: -
v_call: TRBV6-5
j_call: TRBJ2-7
cdr3_nt: TGTGCCAGCAGGAACAGACTAGGGGGGGACGAGCAGTACTTC
cdr3_aa: CASRNRLGGDEQYF

d_call: -
clone_size: -
v_call: TRBV21-1
j_call: TRBJ2-7
cdr3_nt: TGTGCCAGCAGCAAAGATGGGACAGGGCACTACGAGCAGTACTTC
cdr3_aa: CASSKDGTGHYEQYF

d_call: TRBD2
clone_size: -
v_call: TRBV7-3
j_call: TRBJ2-5
cdr3_nt: TGTGCCAGCAGCCCTAGCGGGGGGGCGGAAGAGACCCAGTACTTC
cdr3_aa: CASSPSGGAEETQYF

d_call: -
clone_size: -
v_call: TRBV7-8
j_call: TRBJ2-3
cdr3_nt: TGTGCCAGCAGCTGGGGGGCAGATACGCAGTATTTT
cdr3_aa: CASSWGADTQYF

d_call: TRBD1
clone_size: -
v_call: TRBV6-1
j_call: TRBJ2-1
cdr3_nt: TGTGCCAGCAAGTCGGCAGGGGGATCGGACGAGCAGTTCTTC
cdr3_aa: CASKSAGGSDEQFF

d_call: -
clone_size: once
v_call: TRBV6-6
j_call: TRBJ1-1
cdr3_nt: TGTGCCAGCAGTTACCGGACAAACACTGAAGCTTTCTTT
cdr3_aa: CASSYRTNTEAFF

d_call: TRBD2
clone_size: -
v_call: TRBV5-4
j_call: TRBJ2-2
cdr3_nt: TGTGCCAGCAGCCTTAGGACTAGTCGGGACACCGGGGAGCTGTTTTTT
cdr3_aa: CASSLRTSRDTGELFF

d_call: -
clone_size: -
v_call: TRBV11-2
j_call: TRBJ2-3
cdr3_nt: TGTGCCAGCAGCGCCACAGGGGATACGCAGTATTTT
cdr3_aa: CASSATGDTQYF

d_call: -
clone_size: -
v_call: TRBV6-5
j_call: TRBJ1-1
cdr3_nt: TGTGCCAGCAGTTACGCTTCTTCCTCAGGGCTCACTGAAGCTTTCTTT
cdr3_aa: CASSYASSSGLTEAFF

d_call: -
clone_size: few
v_call: TRBV5-1
j_call: TRBJ2-2
cdr3_nt: TGCGCCAGCAGCTTGGGACCACCCGGGAGCACCGGGGAGCTGTTTTTT
cdr3_aa: CASSLGPPGSTGELFF

d_call: TRBD1
clone_size: -
v_call: TRBV30
j_call: TRBJ2-7
cdr3_nt: TGTGCCTGGGACAGGGGGACGTCCTACGAGCAGTACTTC
cdr3_aa: CAWDRGTSYEQYF

d_call: -
clone_size: -
v_call: TRBV6-5
j_call: TRBJ2-7
cdr3_nt: TGTGCCAGCAGTTTCCGCCGGACAGCCTACGAGCAGTACTTC
cdr3_aa: CASSFRRTAYEQYF

d_call: -
clone_size: -
v_call: TRBV28
j_call: TRBJ1-2
cdr3_nt: TGTGCCAGCAGTCCTAACCTGGACTATGGCTACACCTTC
cdr3_aa: CASSPNLDYGYTF

d_call: TRBD1
clone_size: once
v_call: TRBV7-8
j_call: TRBJ1-6
cdr3_nt: TGTGCCAGCAGTTACAGGGGTGGCGCGTCACCCCTCCACTTT
cdr3_aa: CASSYRGGASPLHF

d_call: TRBD1
clone_size: -
v_call: TRBV7-8
j_call: TRBJ1-2
cdr3_nt: TGTGCCAGCAGCTTACCCCTCGGACAGGGTTATGGCTACACCTTC
cdr3_aa: CASSLPLGQGYGYTF

d_call: TRBD2
clone_size: few
v_call: TRBV30
j_call: TRBJ2-7
cdr3_nt: TGTGCCTGGAGTGTTTTTGGGGGGGGGAACTCCTACGAGCAGTACTTC
cdr3_aa: CAWSVFGGGNSYEQYF

d_call: -
clone_size: -
v_call: TRBV9
j_call: TRBJ2-7
cdr3_nt: TGTGCCAGCAGCGTGGGCCACCTACAGGGTAGCAACGAGCAGTACTTC
cdr3_aa: CASSVGHLQGSNEQYF

d_call: -
clone_size: -
v_call: TRBV5-4
j_call: TRBJ1-1
cdr3_nt: TGTGCCAGCAGCTTGGTGTGGGGGGGTGGCACTGAAGCTTTCTTT
cdr3_aa: CASSLVWGGGTEAFF